The 25 T cell receptor beta chains below all came from one sample that was sequenced in a study of blood T cells in healthy people across ages (dated by TCRdb to the mid-2010s). The method was 5' RACE. Sequencing used an Illumina HiSeq 2500. A second PCR of roughly 7 to 11 cycles was performed with a sample-barcoded 5' primer and a J-beta primer mix. The public reads were quality trimmed at Q25 with fastp and then assembled into clones with MiXCR by TCRdb, keeping productive beta chains. Rows with a matching CDR3 protein are joined into one entry that keeps the most common DNA and genes. Present in this sample are more than 650,000 distinct CDR3 sequences, about 20% of which were seen just once. The ten largest make up 22% of the sample. Source material: blood. The receptors derive from a man aged 65 to 85 in good health.

This chain uses TRBV10-1 with TRBJ2-2; no clear D. The CDR3 is made up of 14 amino acids. Trimming left V 3 bases short and J 1 base short, with 6 bases between. Per the germline V gene, CDR1 is WNHNN and CDR2 is SYGVQD (reference sequence). Here the CDR3 reads CASSDSGNTGELFF. The CDR3 DNA is TGCGCCAGCAGTGACTCGGGGAACACCGGGGAGCTGTTTTTT.

This clonotype was picked up one time. The V gene is TRBV15, the J gene TRBJ1-2; 7 bases line up with TRBD1. CDR1 is LNHNV, CDR2 YYDKDF, per germline (reference sequence). The CDR3 length is 12 residues. V lost 4 bases and J lost 14; bases outside the gene matches: 10. CDR3 nucleotide sequence: TGTGCCACCAGCAAAAGGACAGGCGAACTTACCTTC. Its translation is CATSKRTGELTF.

Details on this clonotype: This may be a read error: a much more frequent sequence differs by one nucleotide. V usage is TRBV6-2 or TRBV6-3 and J usage is TRBJ1-2; the D gene is possibly TRBD1 (5 bases). The V end lost 10 bases, the J end lost 2 bases, and 17 bases lay between the germline ends. CDR1 and CDR2 from the germline V gene are MNHEY and SVGEGT. There are 14 residues in the CDR3. CDR3 sequence reads: CATKTRAANYGYTF. Here the CDR3 DNA reads TGTGCCACTAAGACCAGGGCGGCCAACTATGGCTACACCTTC.

This clonotype has more than one count but fewer than ten. The gene calls are TRBV4-1 and TRBJ2-1; TRBD1 matches 8 bases. The end of the DNA is better explained by TRBJ2-7, so the J call may be wrong. The CDR3 covers 15 residues. From germline, CDR1 is MGHRA and CDR2 YSYEKL. Here the CDR3 DNA reads TGCGCCAGCAGCCAACCCCGGGACAGGTTCCACGAGCAGTACTTC. Translation: CASSQPRDRFHEQYF.

This clonotype was seen more than once but under ten times. The rearrangement joins TRBV6-4 to TRBJ2-1; D gene ambiguous. V lost 0 bases to trimming and J lost 1 base, with 13 bases between them. CDR3 length: 17 amino acids. Germline V gives CDR1 MRHNA, CDR2 SNTAGT. The CDR3 region is CASSDSNSPLSYNEQFF. In nucleotides, the CDR3 is TGTGCCAGCAGTGACTCTAACTCCCCCTTGTCCTACAATGAGCAGTTCTTC.

The rearrangement joins TRBV6-5 to TRBJ2-2, with 10 bases identical to TRBD1. CDR1 is MNHEY, CDR2 SVGAGI, per germline. The CDR3 runs to 17 residues. V trimming: 0 bases; J trimming: 5 bases; junction bases outside the gene matches: 6. The CDR3 is CASSYSLTGGATGELFF. The CDR3 nucleotides are TGTGCCAGCAGTTACTCTCTGACAGGGGGCGCGACCGGGGAGCTGTTTTTT.

The CDR3 DNA is TGTGCCAGCTCCCTAACTAGCGGACATGAGACCCAGTACTTC. Residues: CASSLTSGHETQYF. The chain carries TRBV18 and TRBJ2-5; 8 bases fit TRBD2. The CDR3 runs 14 residues. The V and J ends lost 6 bases and 5 bases, in that order; junction bases with no gene match: 8. Germline CDR1 reads KGHSH; CDR2 reads LQKENI.

The J gene is TRBJ2-4, the V gene TRBV11-2; maybe TRBD2 (7 bases). The CDR3 contains 15 residues. Deletions cut 5 bases from V and 4 bases from J, with 15 bases between. The germline V gene encodes CDR1 SGHAT and CDR2 FQNNGV. CDR3 nucleotides: TGTGCCAGCAGCAGGGGGGGACGGCAAAAAAACATTCAGTACTTC. It encodes CASSRGGRQKNIQYF.

The gene calls are TRBV12-3 or TRBV12-4 and TRBJ1-2, with a weak D call TRBD1 (5 bases). The CDR3 contains 14 residues. V lost 3 bases and J lost 9, with 17 bases in between. The CDR3 region has the DNA TGTGCCAGCAGTTTCTGGACACACGTATTTCGCTACACCTTC. It specifies CASSFWTHVFRYTF.

This clonotype was recorded at least ten times. The chain links TRBV5-1 to TRBJ2-4; D is perhaps TRBD1 (5 bases). Trimming removed 1 base from V and 8 bases from J, with 7 bases in between. The CDR3 length is 12 residues. Looked up from germline, CDR1 is SGHRS and CDR2 is YFSETQ. CDR3 sequence: CASSLQGDIQYF. CDR3 coding DNA: TGCGCCAGCAGCTTGCAGGGCGACATTCAGTACTTC.

To note about this clonotype: The CDR3 does not close with the conserved phenylalanine or tryptophan, likely indicating a read error. The chain recombines TRBV20-1 with TRBJ2-5; 12 positions agree with TRBD2. The DNA end is a closer match to TRBJ2-1, so the J assignment may be wrong. The germline V gene encodes CDR1 DFQATT and CDR2 SNEGSKA (reference sequence). The CDR3 sequence is 15 residues long. CDR3 residues: CSARRTSGMGNEQFV. CDR3 coding DNA: TGCAGTGCTAGACGGACTAGCGGGATGGGCAATGAGCAGTTCGTC.

This clonotype has only a few counts. The rearrangement links TRBV12-3 or TRBV12-4 to TRBJ1-2, with 7 nucleotides matching TRBD1. The V and J ends lost 6 bases and 7 bases, in that order; junction bases with no gene match: 5. This CDR3 has 12 amino acids. In DNA form, the CDR3 reads TGTGCCAGCAGCACAGGGGTACGTGGCTACACCTTC. Translating it yields CASSTGVRGYTF.

This sequence joins TRBV7-3 and TRBJ1-1; D unclear. There are 14 residues in the CDR3. Germline lookup yields CDR1 SGHTA and CDR2 FQGTGA. V gave up 5 bases and J gave up 1 base, with 11 bases separating them. This CDR3 is CASSTRRQNTEAFF. The CDR3, as DNA: TGTGCCAGCAGCACCCGGAGGCAGAACACTGAAGCTTTCTTT. Based on the CDR3 plus reference TRBV7-3 and TRBJ1-1, the full variable domain is GAGVSQTPSNKVTEKGKYVELRCDPISGHTALYWYRQSLGQGPEFLIYFQGTGAADDSGLPNDRFFAVRPEGSVSTLKIQRTERGDSAVYLCASSTRRQNTEAFFGQGTRLTVV.

The J gene is TRBJ1-3, the V gene TRBV7-6, with a weak D call TRBD1 (5 bases). The CDR3 totals 16 residues. Germline V gives CDR1 SGHVS, CDR2 FNYEAQ. Trimming removed 0 bases at V and 0 bases at J, with 9 bases between. The CDR3 nucleotides are TGTGCCAGCAGCTTAGCTAGGGGAGGCTCTGGAAACACCATATATTTT. This encodes CASSLARGGSGNTIYF.

This clonotype was seen only a few times. The V gene is TRBV12-3 or TRBV12-4, the J gene TRBJ2-4; TRBD2 aligns across 7 bases. After removal of 4 bases from V and 6 bases from J, the junction contained 0 bases not matched to a gene. The length of the CDR3 is 12 residues. In DNA form, the CDR3 reads TGTGCCAGCAGTTCGGGGGGAAACATTCAGTACTTC. Translation: CASSSGGNIQYF.

The gene calls are TRBV2 and TRBJ1-4; D is unresolved. The V gene lost 4 bases and the J gene lost 7 bases, with 16 bases spanning the gap. This CDR3 contains 15 residues. The germline V gene encodes CDR1 SNHLY and CDR2 FYNNEI. The CDR3 spells CASSASSFESEKLFF. The CDR3 region has the DNA TGTGCCAGCAGTGCTTCGTCGTTTGAGAGTGAAAAACTGTTTTTT.

This clonotype was observed a few times. Relative to the germline gene, one junction end is altered; a read error may explain this. The gene calls are TRBV24-1 and TRBJ2-7, with D maybe TRBD2 (5 bases). Germline values: CDR1 KGHDR, CDR2 SFDVKD. The CDR3 loop spans 13 amino acids. The CDR3 here is CATGEIDSGEQYF. The CDR3 DNA reads as TGTGCCACCGGTGAGATTGACTCGGGGGAGCAGTACTTC.

The V call is TRBV7-9, the J call TRBJ2-2; 8 positions agree with TRBD1. The CDR3 covers 15 residues. The germline V gene encodes CDR1 SEHNR and CDR2 FQNEAQ (reference sequence). V trimming: 6 bases; J trimming: 7 bases; junction bases outside the gene matches: 10. For the CDR3, the DNA is TGTGCCAGCAGACGTACAGGGGGTATCGGCGGGGAGCTGTTTTTT. Protein: CASRRTGGIGGELFF.

V gene TRBV6-4 combines with J gene TRBJ2-7, with D perhaps matching TRBD2 (6 bases). Germline V gene data show CDR1 as MRHNA and CDR2 as SNTAGT. This CDR3 region has 16 residues. V gave up 2 bases and J gave up 3 bases, with 17 bases separating them. CDR3 amino acids: CASSDSSGRWNYEQYV. The DNA for the CDR3 is TGTGCCAGCAGTGACAGTAGCGGACGGTGGAACTACGAGCAGTACGTC.

The genes are TRBV7-8 and TRBJ1-6; D possibly corresponds to TRBD1 (6 bases). CDR1 and CDR2 from the germline V gene are SGHVS and FQNEAQ. The V end was cut by 1 base, the J end by 8 bases, with 18 bases between. The CDR3 spans 17 residues. CDR3 amino acids: CASSLGLARGYYSPLHF. Here the CDR3 DNA reads TGTGCCAGCAGCTTAGGGTTGGCCAGGGGTTATTATTCACCCCTCCACTTT.

The V gene is TRBV20-1, the J gene TRBJ2-5, with a tentative D call TRBD1 (5 bases). V was clipped by 7 bases and J by 1 base, with 7 bases between them. CDR1 DFQATT and CDR2 SNEGSKA come from the germline V gene (reference sequence). This CDR3 comprises 11 residues. The CDR3: CSGQIQETQYF. CDR3 bases: TGCAGTGGACAGATCCAAGAGACCCAGTACTTC.

This clonotype has only a few counts. CDR3 in DNA: TGTGCCAGCAGTTTGAGGACGCCGGGGAGCACCGGGGAGCTGTTTTTT. Its protein is CASSLRTPGSTGELFF. This rearrangement joins TRBV28 to TRBJ2-2, with D possibly TRBD2 on 5 matching bases. V lost 3 bases and J lost 4, with 15 bases in between. Germline-derived CDR1 and CDR2 are MDHEN and SYDVKM. The CDR3 covers 16 residues.

Note on this clonotype: This may stem from a read error, because a much larger clone lies one nucleotide away. The J gene is TRBJ1-2, the V gene TRBV7-9; TRBD1 matches at 7 bases. The germline V gene has CDR1 SEHNR and CDR2 FQNEAQ (reference sequence). CDR3 size: 16 residues. CDR3 DNA sequence: TGTGCCAGCAGCTTAGTCTCCGGGACAGTCAACTATGGCAACACCTTC. This encodes CASSLVSGTVNYGNTF.

This sequence joins TRBV12-3 or TRBV12-4 and TRBJ2-7; 8 bases agree with TRBD2. This CDR3 comprises 15 residues. V shed 4 bases, J shed 0 bases, and the junction held 5 bases outside the gene matches. The chain's CDR3 is CASSSPGTSSYEQYF. For the CDR3, the DNA is TGTGCCAGCAGTTCCCCCGGGACTAGCTCCTACGAGCAGTACTTC.

This clonotype was detected many times. The gene calls are TRBV29-1 and TRBJ1-2; D unresolved. The V end was cut by 5 bases, the J end by 7 bases, with 11 bases between. Germline loops: CDR1 SQVTM, CDR2 ANQGSEA. The CDR3 loop spans 11 amino acids. The CDR3 bases are TGCAGCGTTAGGGAAGGGAGTGGCTACACCTTC. Encoded protein: CSVREGSGYTF.